This T cell receptor (beta chain) stems from a study of cytomegalovirus exposure and HLA in healthy donors. Study results and caveats: Presence/absence analyses supposed approximately even sequencing depth among donors. Most subjects had HLA-A and HLA-B alleles reportedly predicted accurately by TCR beta sequences.

The CDR3 extends over 13 amino acids. V was trimmed by 0 bases and J by 4 bases, leaving 5 bases between them. CDR1 is SGHDT and CDR2 is YYEEEE in the germline V gene. A single count supports this clone. Its antigen is as yet unknown. Regarding donors, all were healthy bone marrow donors. Donors were ostensibly healthy at sampling, although undocumented immune exposures were probable. A multiplex PCR was run with 60 Vbeta primers and 13 Jbeta primers. Method: immunoSEQ multiplex PCR; TCRdb's copy keeps in-frame clones and lacks some. In the table there are 95,000 to 100,000 clones, about 80% of which are singletons.

The TCR originated in a female donor in good health and CMV-seropositive. The source material was PBMCs. The chain has TRBV5-6 and TRBJ1-5; D ambiguous. CDR3 sequence reads: CASSLDPNQPQHF. In nucleotides, the CDR3 is TGTGCCAGCAGCTTGGATCCGAATCAGCCCCAGCATTTT. Full variable domain (missing parts from reference TRBV5-6 and TRBJ1-5): DAGVTQSPTHLIKTRGQQVTLRCSPKSGHDTVSWYQQALGQGPQFIFQYYEEEERQRGNFPDRFSGHQFPNYSSELNVNALLLGDSALYLCASSLDPNQPQHFGDGTRLSIL.